The rows below give T cell receptor beta chains drawn from one sample of a study of STAT3 mutations in large granular lymphocyte leukemia. TCRdb's table, derived via immunoSEQ multiplex PCR, lists solely in-frame clones and lacks some. This sample has thousands of clones; about a third occur once, and the top ten carry 15% to 20%. Sample: peripheral blood mononuclear cells. The source is a woman in her thirties or forties with T-cell large granular lymphocyte leukemia. Some clones in this sample may be carry-over from other donors' samples. CDR3s include the opening cysteine and the closing phenylalanine or tryptophan. A D gene is named only where the DNA matches it firmly. Some rows mark clone size as missing; the rest say once, few, many or name a class of expanded clone.

clone_size: few
v_call: TRBV7-9
d_call: TRBD2
j_call: TRBJ2-1
cdr3_nt: TGTGCCAGCAGCGTTCTATCGGGACTAGGCCCCGAGCAGTTCTTC
cdr3_aa: CASSVLSGLGPEQFF

clone_size: few
v_call: TRBV10-3
d_call: .
j_call: TRBJ1-1
cdr3_nt: TGTGCCATCGGTGGGGTATTGAACACTGAAGCTTTCTTT
cdr3_aa: CAIGGVLNTEAFF

clone_size: .
v_call: TRBV27
d_call: .
j_call: TRBJ1-1
cdr3_nt: TGTGCCACCTCTCGGGGGGGTGAAGCTTTCTTT
cdr3_aa: CATSRGGEAFF

clone_size: few
v_call: TRBV6-5
d_call: .
j_call: TRBJ1-2
cdr3_nt: TGTGCCAGCAGTTACGGGCCACAGGGTCCAAACTATGGCTACACCTTC
cdr3_aa: CASSYGPQGPNYGYTF

clone_size: .
v_call: TRBV6-5
d_call: .
j_call: TRBJ2-3
cdr3_nt: TGTGCCAGCAGTTACTCGGGATCCCCAGTTACGCAGTATTTT
cdr3_aa: CASSYSGSPVTQYF

clone_size: .
v_call: TRBV7-2
d_call: TRBD1
j_call: TRBJ1-2
cdr3_nt: TGTGCCAGCAGGTTACAACCGGGACAGGGGAACGATGGCTACACCTTC
cdr3_aa: CASRLQPGQGNDGYTF

clone_size: .
v_call: TRBV15
d_call: .
j_call: TRBJ1-5
cdr3_nt: TGTGCCACCAGCAGAGATCAGAGTTATCAGCCCCAGCATTTT
cdr3_aa: CATSRDQSYQPQHF

clone_size: .
v_call: TRBV7-2
d_call: TRBD1
j_call: TRBJ2-3
cdr3_nt: TGTGCCAGCAGCTTCAGGGGGCGCACAGATACGCAGTATTTT
cdr3_aa: CASSFRGRTDTQYF

clone_size: .
v_call: TRBV18
d_call: TRBD2
j_call: TRBJ2-7
cdr3_nt: TGTGCCAGCTCCCCGACTAGCGGGGGCTCCTACGAGCAGTACTTC
cdr3_aa: CASSPTSGGSYEQYF

clone_size: .
v_call: TRBV18
d_call: .
j_call: TRBJ1-3
cdr3_nt: TGTGCCAGCTCACCACCAGGCAGGGGAGGCTCTGGAAACACCATATATTTT
cdr3_aa: CASSPPGRGGSGNTIYF

clone_size: once
v_call: TRBV5-1
d_call: .
j_call: TRBJ2-5
cdr3_nt: TGCGCCAGCAGCTTGGGGGGGGTAATTGGAGAGACCCAGTACTTC
cdr3_aa: CASSLGGVIGETQYF

clone_size: few
v_call: TRBV18
d_call: .
j_call: TRBJ1-3
cdr3_nt: TGTGCCAGCTCACCACCGGTGGGGAGTGGAAACACCATATATTTT
cdr3_aa: CASSPPVGSGNTIYF

clone_size: .
v_call: TRBV18
d_call: .
j_call: TRBJ1-1
cdr3_nt: TGTGCCAGCTCCCCTCTCGAGAGAGGCACTGAAGCTTTCTTT
cdr3_aa: CASSPLERGTEAFF

clone_size: .
v_call: TRBV4-3
d_call: .
j_call: TRBJ1-4
cdr3_nt: TGCGCCAGCAGCCAAGATCTCGGGGCCGAAAATGAAAAACTGTTTTTT
cdr3_aa: CASSQDLGAENEKLFF

clone_size: .
v_call: TRBV9
d_call: TRBD2
j_call: TRBJ2-1
cdr3_nt: TGTGCCAGCAGCGTAGGAGCGGGGGAGTACAATGAGCAGTTCTTC
cdr3_aa: CASSVGAGEYNEQFF

clone_size: few
v_call: TRBV11-2
d_call: .
j_call: TRBJ1-1
cdr3_nt: TGTGCCAGCAGCTTCGACTGGGGACCGTTGAACACTGAAGCTTTCTTT
cdr3_aa: CASSFDWGPLNTEAFF

clone_size: .
v_call: TRBV5-1
d_call: .
j_call: TRBJ2-3
cdr3_nt: TGCGCCAGCAGCTTGGGGCAGAGCACAGATACGCAGTATTTT
cdr3_aa: CASSLGQSTDTQYF

clone_size: .
v_call: TRBV27
d_call: .
j_call: TRBJ1-2
cdr3_nt: TGTGCCAGCAGTTTGGGGGCGGCAGATTATGGCTACACCTTC
cdr3_aa: CASSLGAADYGYTF

clone_size: few
v_call: TRBV27
d_call: .
j_call: TRBJ1-2
cdr3_nt: TGTGCCAGCAGGTCGGGGGGCGGGGTCTATGGCTACACCTTC
cdr3_aa: CASRSGGGVYGYTF

clone_size: .
v_call: TRBV7-2
d_call: TRBD1
j_call: TRBJ1-6
cdr3_nt: TGTGCCAGCAGCCTTGGGGACAGAAGGAATTCACCCCTCCACTTT
cdr3_aa: CASSLGDRRNSPLHF

clone_size: .
v_call: TRBV6-4
d_call: .
j_call: TRBJ1-5
cdr3_nt: TGTGCCAGCAGTGCCTCGCCGGGCAATCAGCCCCAGCATTTT
cdr3_aa: CASSASPGNQPQHF

clone_size: .
v_call: TRBV27
d_call: TRBD1
j_call: TRBJ1-1
cdr3_nt: TGTGCCAGCAGGTCGACAGGGCCCACTGAAGCTTTCTTT
cdr3_aa: CASRSTGPTEAFF